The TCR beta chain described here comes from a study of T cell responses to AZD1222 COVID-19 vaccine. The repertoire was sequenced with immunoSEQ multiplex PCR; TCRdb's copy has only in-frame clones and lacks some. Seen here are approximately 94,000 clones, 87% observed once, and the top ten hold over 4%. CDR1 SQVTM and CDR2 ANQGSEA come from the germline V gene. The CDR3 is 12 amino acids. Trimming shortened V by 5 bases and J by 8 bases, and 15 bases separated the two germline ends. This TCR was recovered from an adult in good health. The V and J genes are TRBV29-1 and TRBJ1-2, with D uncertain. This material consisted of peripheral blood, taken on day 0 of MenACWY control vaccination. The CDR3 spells CSVHKIIGGYTF. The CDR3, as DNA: TGCAGCGTTCACAAGATCATCGGGGGCTACACCTTC.